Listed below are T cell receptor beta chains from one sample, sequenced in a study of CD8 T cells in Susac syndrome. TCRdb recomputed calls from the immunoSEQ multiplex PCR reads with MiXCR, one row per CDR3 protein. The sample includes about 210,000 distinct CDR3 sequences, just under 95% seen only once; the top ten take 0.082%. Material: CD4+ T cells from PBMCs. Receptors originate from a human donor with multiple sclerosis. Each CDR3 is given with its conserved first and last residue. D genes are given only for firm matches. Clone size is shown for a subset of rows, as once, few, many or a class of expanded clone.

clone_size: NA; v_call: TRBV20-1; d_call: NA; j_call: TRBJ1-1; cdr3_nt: TGCAGTGCTAGAGTCCTCCCTAACACTGAAGCTTTCTTT; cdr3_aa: CSARVLPNTEAFF
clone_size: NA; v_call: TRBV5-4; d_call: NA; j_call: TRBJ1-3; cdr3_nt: TGTGCCAGCAGCACAGACCCTCGTCCCGGAAACACCATATATTTT; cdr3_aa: CASSTDPRPGNTIYF
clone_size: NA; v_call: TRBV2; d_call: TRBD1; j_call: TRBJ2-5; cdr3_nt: TGTGCCACCCAGGAACAGGGGAATCAAGAGACCCAGTACTTC; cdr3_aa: CATQEQGNQETQYF
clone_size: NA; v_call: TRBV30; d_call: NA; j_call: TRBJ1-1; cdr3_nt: TGTGCCTGGAGACAGGGTGGGAACACTGAAGCTTTCTTT; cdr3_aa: CAWRQGGNTEAFF
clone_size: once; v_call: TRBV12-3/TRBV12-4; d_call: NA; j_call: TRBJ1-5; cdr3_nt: TGTGCCAGCTCCCTCGGGGCTATAGGCAATCAGCCCCAGCATTTT; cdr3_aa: CASSLGAIGNQPQHF
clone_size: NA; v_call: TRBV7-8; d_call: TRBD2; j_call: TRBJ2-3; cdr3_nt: TGTGCCAGCAGCGCCGGGACTAGTACGCAGTATTTT; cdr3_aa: CASSAGTSTQYF
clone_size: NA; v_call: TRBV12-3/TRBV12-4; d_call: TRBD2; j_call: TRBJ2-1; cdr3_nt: TGTGCCAGCAGTTTAAGCGGGGGGCTGAACAATGAGCAGTTCTTC; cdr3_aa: CASSLSGGLNNEQFF
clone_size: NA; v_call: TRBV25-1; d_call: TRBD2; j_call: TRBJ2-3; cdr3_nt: TGTGCCAGCAGTCGACTAGCCGGTGATACGCAGTATTTT; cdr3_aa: CASSRLAGDTQYF
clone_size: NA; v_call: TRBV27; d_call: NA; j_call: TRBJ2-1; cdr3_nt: TGTGCCAGCAGTCTCTCCCGGCCGCGCCGAAATGGGAATGAGCAGTTCTTC; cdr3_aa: CASSLSRPRRNGNEQFF
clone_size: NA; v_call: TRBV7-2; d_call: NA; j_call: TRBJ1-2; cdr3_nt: TGTGCCAGCGGCCCGGGCCTCAGCTATGGCTACACCTTC; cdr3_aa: CASGPGLSYGYTF
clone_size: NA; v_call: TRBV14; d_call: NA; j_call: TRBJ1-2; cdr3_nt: TGTGCCAGCAGCCGGACAATGACAGGTGGCTACACCTTC; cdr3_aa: CASSRTMTGGYTF
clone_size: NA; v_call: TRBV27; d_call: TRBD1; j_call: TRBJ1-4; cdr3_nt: TGTGCCAGCAGGTGGAAGGGGACAGGGGGTGAAAAACTGTTTTTT; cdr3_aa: CASRWKGTGGEKLFF
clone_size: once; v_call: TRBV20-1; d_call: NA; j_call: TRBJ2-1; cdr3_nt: TGCAGTGCCTTAAGGGTTTACAATGAGCAGTTCTTC; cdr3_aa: CSALRVYNEQFF
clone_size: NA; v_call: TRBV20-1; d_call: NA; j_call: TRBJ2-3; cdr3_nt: TGCAGTGCCCCGGAGAGGGGGATCACAGATACGCAGTATTTT; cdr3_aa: CSAPERGITDTQYF
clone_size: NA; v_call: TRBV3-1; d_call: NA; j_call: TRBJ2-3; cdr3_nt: TGTGCCAGCAGCCAAAGGTACCAGGGAACTGGAACTAGCACAGATACGCAGTATTTT; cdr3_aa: CASSQRYQGTGTSTDTQYF
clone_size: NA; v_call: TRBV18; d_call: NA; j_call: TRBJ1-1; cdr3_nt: TGTGCCAGCTCACCACCGAACAGCTTTCCACCACTGAACACTGAAGCTTTCTTT; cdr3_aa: CASSPPNSFPPLNTEAFF
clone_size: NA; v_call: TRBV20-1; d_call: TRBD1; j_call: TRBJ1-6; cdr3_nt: TGCAGTGCTTGGACAGGGCCACTTTCACCCCTCCACTTT; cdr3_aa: CSAWTGPLSPLHF
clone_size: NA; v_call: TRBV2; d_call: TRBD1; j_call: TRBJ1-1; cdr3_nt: TGTGCCAGCACTTTGACAGGGATGAACACTGAAGCTTTCTTT; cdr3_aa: CASTLTGMNTEAFF
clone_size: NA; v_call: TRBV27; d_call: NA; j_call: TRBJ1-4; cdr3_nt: TGTGCCAGCAGTGACTGGACCGGTGAAAAACTGTTTTTT; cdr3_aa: CASSDWTGEKLFF
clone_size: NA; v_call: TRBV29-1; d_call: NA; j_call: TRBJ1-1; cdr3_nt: TGCAGCGTTGAAAAATGGGGAACTGAAGCTTTCTTT; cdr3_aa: CSVEKWGTEAFF
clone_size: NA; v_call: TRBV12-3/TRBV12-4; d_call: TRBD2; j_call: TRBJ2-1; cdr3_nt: TGTGCCAGCAGACCCGCACTAGCGGGGTCCTACAATGAGCAGTTCTTC; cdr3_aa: CASRPALAGSYNEQFF
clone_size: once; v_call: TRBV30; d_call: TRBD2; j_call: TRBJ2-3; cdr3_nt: TGTGCCTGGAGTGTACAAGCGGGGCACATAGATACGCAGTATTTT; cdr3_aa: CAWSVQAGHIDTQYF
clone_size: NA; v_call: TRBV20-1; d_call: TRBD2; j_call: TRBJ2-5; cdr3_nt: TGCAGTGCTTCCCGGACTAGCGGGGCAAGCGAGACCCAGTACTTC; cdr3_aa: CSASRTSGASETQYF
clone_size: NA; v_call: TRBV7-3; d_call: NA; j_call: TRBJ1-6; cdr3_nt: TGTGCCAGCAGCTTAAGGGGCGGACATAATTCACCCCTCCACTTT; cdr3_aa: CASSLRGGHNSPLHF
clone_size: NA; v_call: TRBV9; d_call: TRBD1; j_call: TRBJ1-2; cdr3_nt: TGTGCCAGCAGCGTCGATACCGGGACAGCATATGGCTACACCTTC; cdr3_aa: CASSVDTGTAYGYTF
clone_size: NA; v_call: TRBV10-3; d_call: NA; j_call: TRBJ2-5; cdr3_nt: TGTGCCTCCAGGGGGGATGTAGAGACCCAGTACTTC; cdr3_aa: CASRGDVETQYF
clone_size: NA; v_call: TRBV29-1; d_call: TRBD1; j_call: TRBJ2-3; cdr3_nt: TGCAGCGTTGAGCCAGGGGGAGATACGCAGTATTTT; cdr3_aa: CSVEPGGDTQYF
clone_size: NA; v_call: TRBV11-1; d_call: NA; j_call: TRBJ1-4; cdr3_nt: TGTGCCAGCAGCCTCAGAAACCAGGGCGCGGTGGAAAAACTGTTTTTT; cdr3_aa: CASSLRNQGAVEKLFF
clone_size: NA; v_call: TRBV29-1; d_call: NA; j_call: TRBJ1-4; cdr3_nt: TGCAGCAAGACCGAGGGGGGGAGCGAAAAACTGTTTTTT; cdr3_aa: CSKTEGGSEKLFF
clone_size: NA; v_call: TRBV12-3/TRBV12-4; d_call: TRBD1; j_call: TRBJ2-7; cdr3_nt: TGTGCCAGCAGTTTCGGGACAGGAACCTACGAGCAGTACTTC; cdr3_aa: CASSFGTGTYEQYF
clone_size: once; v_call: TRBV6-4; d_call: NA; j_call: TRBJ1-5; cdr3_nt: TGTGCCAGCAGTGACCAGGACGGGCAGCCCCAGCATTTT; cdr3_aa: CASSDQDGQPQHF
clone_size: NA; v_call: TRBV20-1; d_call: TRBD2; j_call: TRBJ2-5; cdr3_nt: TGCAGTGCTAGACGCCTGGGACTAGCAGAGACCCAGTACTTC; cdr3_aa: CSARRLGLAETQYF
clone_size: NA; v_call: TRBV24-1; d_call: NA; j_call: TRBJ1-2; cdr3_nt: TGTGCCACCAGTGAAGGACTTAACTATGGCTACACCTTC; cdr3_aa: CATSEGLNYGYTF
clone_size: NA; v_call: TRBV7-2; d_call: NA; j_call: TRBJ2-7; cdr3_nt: TGTGCCAGCAGCTTAGTCAGGATCCCTTCCTACGAGCAGTACTTC; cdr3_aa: CASSLVRIPSYEQYF
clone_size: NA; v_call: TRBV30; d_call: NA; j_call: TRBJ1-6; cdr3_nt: TGTGCCTGGAGTGTACAACCGTTCAATTCACCCCTCCACTTT; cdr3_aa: CAWSVQPFNSPLHF
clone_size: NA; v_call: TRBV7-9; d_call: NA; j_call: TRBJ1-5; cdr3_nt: TGTGCCAGCAGCTTACCCCATCAGCCCCAGCATTTT; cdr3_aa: CASSLPHQPQHF
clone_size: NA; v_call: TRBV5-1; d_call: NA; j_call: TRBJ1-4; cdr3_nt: TGCGCCAGCAGCTTGGTGACAGACAATGAAAAACTGTTTTTT; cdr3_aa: CASSLVTDNEKLFF
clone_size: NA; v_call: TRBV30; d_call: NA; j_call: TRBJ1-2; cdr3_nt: TGTGCCTGGACTCGGGGACCCTATCAGGGCTACACCTTC; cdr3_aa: CAWTRGPYQGYTF
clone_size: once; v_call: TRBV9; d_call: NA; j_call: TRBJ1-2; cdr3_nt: TGTGCCAGCAGCCTCGGACCCCGGGGAGACTATGGCTACACCTTC; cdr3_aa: CASSLGPRGDYGYTF
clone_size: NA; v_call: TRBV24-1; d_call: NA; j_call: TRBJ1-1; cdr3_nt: TGTGCCACCAGTGATGTGGACAGTAGTCTCCCTGAAGCTTTCTTT; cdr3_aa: CATSDVDSSLPEAFF
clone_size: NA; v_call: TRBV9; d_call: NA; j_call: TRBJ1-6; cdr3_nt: TGTGCCAGCGGGTCTAATTCACCCCTCCACTTT; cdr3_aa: CASGSNSPLHF
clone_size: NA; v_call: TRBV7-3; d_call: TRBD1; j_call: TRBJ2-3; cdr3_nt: TGTGCCAGCAGCCCCAATAACAGGGGGATCACAGATACGCAGTATTTT; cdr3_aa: CASSPNNRGITDTQYF
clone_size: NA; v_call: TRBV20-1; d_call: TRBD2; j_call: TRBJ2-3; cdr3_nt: TGCAGTGCGCCGACTAGCGGGGTCACAGATACGCAGTATTTT; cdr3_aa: CSAPTSGVTDTQYF
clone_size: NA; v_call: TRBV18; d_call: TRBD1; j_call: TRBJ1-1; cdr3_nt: TGTGCCAGCTCACCGGACAGGGGGCAGACTGAAGCTTTCTTT; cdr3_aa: CASSPDRGQTEAFF
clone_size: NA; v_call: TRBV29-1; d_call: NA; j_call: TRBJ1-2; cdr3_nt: TGCAGCGGCGAAGGAGGGTTTGGCTACACCTTC; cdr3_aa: CSGEGGFGYTF
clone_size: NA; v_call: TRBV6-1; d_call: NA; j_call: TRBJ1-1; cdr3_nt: TGTGCCAGCAGTCGAAGCTTAAGCACTGAAGCTTTCTTT; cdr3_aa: CASSRSLSTEAFF